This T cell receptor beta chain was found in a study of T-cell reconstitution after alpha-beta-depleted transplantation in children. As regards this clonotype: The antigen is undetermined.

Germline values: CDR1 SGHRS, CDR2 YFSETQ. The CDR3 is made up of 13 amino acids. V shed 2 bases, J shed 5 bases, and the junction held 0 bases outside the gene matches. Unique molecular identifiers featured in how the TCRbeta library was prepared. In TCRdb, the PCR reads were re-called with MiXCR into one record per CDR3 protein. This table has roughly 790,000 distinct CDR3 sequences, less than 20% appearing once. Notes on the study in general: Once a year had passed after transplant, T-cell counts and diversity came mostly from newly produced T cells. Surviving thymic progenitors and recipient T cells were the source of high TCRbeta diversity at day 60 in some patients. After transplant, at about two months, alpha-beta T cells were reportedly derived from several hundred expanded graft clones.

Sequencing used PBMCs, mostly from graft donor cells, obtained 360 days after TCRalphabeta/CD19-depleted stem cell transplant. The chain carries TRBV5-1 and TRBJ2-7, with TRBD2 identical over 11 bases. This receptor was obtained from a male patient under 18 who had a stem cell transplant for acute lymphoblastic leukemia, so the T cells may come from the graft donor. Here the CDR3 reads CASSFSGRDEQYF. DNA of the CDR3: TGCGCCAGCAGCTTTAGCGGGAGGGACGAGCAGTACTTC.